The T cell receptor (beta chain) described here comes from a study of blood T cells in healthy people across ages. The CDR3 extends over 14 amino acids. Germline loops: CDR1 SGHTA, CDR2 FQGNSA. Trimming stripped 5 bases from V and 4 bases from J, with 14 bases between. The sample holds many counts of this clonotype. The antigen remains unidentified. Staff drew around 10 milliliters of peripheral blood from each donor. A second PCR, run for roughly 6 to 11 cycles, used a sample-barcoded 5' primer plus a J-beta primer mix. TCRdb redid the calling of the 5' RACE reads with MiXCR, one entry per CDR3 protein. This repertoire shows 900,000 to 950,000 distinct CDR3 sequences, 25% to 35% found once; its top ten account for roughly 10%. General study results and limits: Long-lived and aged donors differed, with more naive CD4+ cells and higher diversity in the long-lived.

These data also featured in a second study, about T cells of mothers and their children. That study adds: Barcodes and 2-4 random nucleotides were added by M1S in the second PCR.

The V call is TRBV7-2, the J call TRBJ1-2; D is uncertain. Material: blood. The source is a woman in her thirties or forties in good health. CDR3 in amino acids: CASSRPDRSYGYTF. The CDR3, as DNA: TGTGCCAGCAGCCGACCTGACCGTAGCTATGGCTACACCTTC. Based on the CDR3 plus reference TRBV7-2 and TRBJ1-2, the full variable domain is GAGVSQSPSNKVTEKGKDVELRCDPISGHTALYWYRQSLGQGLEFLIYFQGNSAPDKSGLPSDRFSAERTGGSVSTLTIQRTQQEDSAVYLCASSRPDRSYGYTFGSGTRLTVV.